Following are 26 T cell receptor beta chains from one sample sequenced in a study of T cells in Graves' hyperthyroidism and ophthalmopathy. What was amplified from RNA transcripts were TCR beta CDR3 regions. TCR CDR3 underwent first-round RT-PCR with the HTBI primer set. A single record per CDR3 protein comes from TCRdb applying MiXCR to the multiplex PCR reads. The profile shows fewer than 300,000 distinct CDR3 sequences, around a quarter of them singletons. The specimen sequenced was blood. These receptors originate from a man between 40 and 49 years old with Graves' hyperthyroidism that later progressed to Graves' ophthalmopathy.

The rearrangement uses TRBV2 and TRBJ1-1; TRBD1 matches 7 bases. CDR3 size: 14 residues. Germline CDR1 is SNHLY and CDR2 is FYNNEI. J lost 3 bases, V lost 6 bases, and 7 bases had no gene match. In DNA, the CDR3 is TGTGCCAGCAGGGCGAGACAGGGTGACACTGAAGCTTTCTTT. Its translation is CASRARQGDTEAFF.

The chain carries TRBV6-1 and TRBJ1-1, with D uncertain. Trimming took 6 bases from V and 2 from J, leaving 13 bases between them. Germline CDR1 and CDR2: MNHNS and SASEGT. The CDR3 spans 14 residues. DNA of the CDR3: TGTGCCAGCAGCCCCACCTGGGATAACACTGAAGCTTTCTTT. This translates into CASSPTWDNTEAFF.

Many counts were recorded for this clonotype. The CDR3 sequence: CASSTTRGEETQYF. In DNA form, the CDR3 reads TGTGCCAGCTCAACGACTAGGGGAGAAGAGACCCAGTACTTC. V and J are TRBV18 and TRBJ2-5, with D possibly matching TRBD2 (6 bases). The CDR3 length is 14 residues. V shed 5 bases and J shed 3 bases, with 13 bases lying between them. The V gene's germline CDR1 is KGHSH and CDR2 LQKENI. The variable domain in full, with the rest retrieved from reference TRBV18 and TRBJ2-5, is NAGVMQNPRHLVRRRGQEARLRCSPMKGHSHVYWYRQLPEEGLKFMVYLQKENIIDESGMPKERFSAEFPKEGPSILRIQQVVRGDSAAYFCASSTTRGEETQYFGPGTRLLVL.

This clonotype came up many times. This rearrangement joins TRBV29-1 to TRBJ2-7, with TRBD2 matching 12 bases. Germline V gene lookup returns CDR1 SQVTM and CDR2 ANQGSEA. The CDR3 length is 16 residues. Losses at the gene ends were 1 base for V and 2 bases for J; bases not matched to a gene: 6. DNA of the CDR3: TGCAGCGTTGAAGGGACTAGCGGGACCCTCACCTACGAGCAGTACTTC. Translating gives CSVEGTSGTLTYEQYF.

The CDR3 nucleotides read TGTGCCAGCAATACACAGGGGATTGAGTACGAGCAGTACTTC. Its translation: CASNTQGIEYEQYF. V and J are TRBV12-3 or TRBV12-4 and TRBJ2-7; TRBD1 matches 7 bases. V lost 7 bases, J lost 4 bases, and 10 bases stayed unmatched. This CDR3 has 14 residues.

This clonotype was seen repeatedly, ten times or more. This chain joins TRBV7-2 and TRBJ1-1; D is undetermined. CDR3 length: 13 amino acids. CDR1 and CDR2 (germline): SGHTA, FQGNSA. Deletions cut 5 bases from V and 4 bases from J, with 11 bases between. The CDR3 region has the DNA TGTGCCAGCAGCCTCGAACGGGGCACTGAAGCTTTCTTT. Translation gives CASSLERGTEAFF.

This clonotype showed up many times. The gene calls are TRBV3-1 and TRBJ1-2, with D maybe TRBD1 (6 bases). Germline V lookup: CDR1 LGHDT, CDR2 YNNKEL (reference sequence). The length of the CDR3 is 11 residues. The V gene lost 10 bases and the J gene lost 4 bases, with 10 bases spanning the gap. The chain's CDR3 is CATTGIYGYTF. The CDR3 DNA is TGTGCCACCACAGGGATCTATGGCTACACCTTC. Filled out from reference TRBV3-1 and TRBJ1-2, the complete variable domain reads DTAVSQTPKYLVTQMGNDKSIKCEQNLGHDTMYWYKQDSKKFLKIMFSYNNKELIINETVPNRFSPKSPDKAHLNLHINSLELGDSAVYFCATTGIYGYTFGSGTRLTVV.

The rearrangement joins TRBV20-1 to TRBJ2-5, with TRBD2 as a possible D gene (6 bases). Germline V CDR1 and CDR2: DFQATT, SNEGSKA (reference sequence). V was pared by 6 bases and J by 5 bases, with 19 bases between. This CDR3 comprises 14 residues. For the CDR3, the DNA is TGCAGTGCCCACAGAGAGACTAGACAGGAGACCCAGTACTTC. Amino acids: CSAHRETRQETQYF.

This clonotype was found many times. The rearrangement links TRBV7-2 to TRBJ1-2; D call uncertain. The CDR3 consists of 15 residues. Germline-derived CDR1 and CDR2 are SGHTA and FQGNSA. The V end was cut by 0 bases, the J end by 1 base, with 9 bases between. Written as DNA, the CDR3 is TGTGCCAGCAGCTTAGCCTCAATTTATAACTATGGCTACACCTTC. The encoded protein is CASSLASIYNYGYTF.

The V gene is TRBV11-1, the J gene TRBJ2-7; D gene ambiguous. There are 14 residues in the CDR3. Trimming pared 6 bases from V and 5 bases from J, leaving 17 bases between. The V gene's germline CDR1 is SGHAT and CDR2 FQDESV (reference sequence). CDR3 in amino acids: CASRRLGTFNEQYF. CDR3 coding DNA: TGTGCCAGCAGACGATTAGGAACGTTTAACGAGCAGTACTTC.

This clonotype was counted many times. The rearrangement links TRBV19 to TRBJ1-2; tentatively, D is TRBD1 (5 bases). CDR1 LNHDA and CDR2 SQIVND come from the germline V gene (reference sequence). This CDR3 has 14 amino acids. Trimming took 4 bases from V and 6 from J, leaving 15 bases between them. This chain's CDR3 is CASSTSGSRDGYTF. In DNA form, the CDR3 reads TGTGCCAGTAGTACCTCAGGGAGTAGAGATGGCTACACCTTC.

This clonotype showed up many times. CDR3 nucleotides: TGTGCCAGCAGTTTGTTTGTAGGAGATAATCAGCCCCAGCATTTT. It specifies CASSLFVGDNQPQHF. The chain joins TRBV28 to TRBJ1-5; D is unresolved. Germline V lookup: CDR1 MDHEN, CDR2 SYDVKM. CDR3 length equals 15 residues. V was shortened by 3 bases and J by 4 bases, with 13 bases between the two germline ends. The full variable domain, in which reference TRBV28 and TRBJ1-5 provide the parts outside the CDR3, is DVKVTQSSRYLVKRTGEKVFLECVQDMDHENMFWYRQDPGLGLRLIYFSYDVKMKEKGDIPEGYSVSREKKERFSLILESASTNQTSMYLCASSLFVGDNQPQHFGDGTRLSIL.

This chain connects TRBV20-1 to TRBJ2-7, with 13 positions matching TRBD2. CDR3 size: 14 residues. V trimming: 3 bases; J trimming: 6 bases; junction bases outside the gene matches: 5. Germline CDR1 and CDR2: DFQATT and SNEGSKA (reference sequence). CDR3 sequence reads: CSARTGLAGREQYF. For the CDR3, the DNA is TGCAGTGCTAGGACGGGACTAGCGGGACGCGAGCAGTACTTC.

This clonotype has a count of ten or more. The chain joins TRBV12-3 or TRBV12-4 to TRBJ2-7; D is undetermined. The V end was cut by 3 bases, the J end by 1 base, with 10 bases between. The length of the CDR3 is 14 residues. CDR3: CASSFRTPSYEQYF. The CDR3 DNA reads TGTGCCAGCAGTTTTAGGACGCCTTCCTACGAGCAGTACTTC.

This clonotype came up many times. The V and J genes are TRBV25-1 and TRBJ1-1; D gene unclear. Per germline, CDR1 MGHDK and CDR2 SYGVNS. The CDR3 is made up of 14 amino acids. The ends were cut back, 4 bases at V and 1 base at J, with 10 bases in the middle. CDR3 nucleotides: TGTGCCAGCAGTGGTTCCCAACAGAACACTGAAGCTTTCTTT. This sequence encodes CASSGSQQNTEAFF.

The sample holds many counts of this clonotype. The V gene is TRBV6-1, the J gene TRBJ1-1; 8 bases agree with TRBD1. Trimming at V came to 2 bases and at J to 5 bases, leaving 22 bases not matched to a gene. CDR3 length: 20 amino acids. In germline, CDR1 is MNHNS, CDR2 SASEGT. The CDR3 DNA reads TGTGCCAGCAGTGAAAATCTGTTCCAGACAGGGGCATTGTATCGTACTGAAGCTTTCTTT. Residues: CASSENLFQTGALYRTEAFF.

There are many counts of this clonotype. The CDR3 region has the DNA TGTGCCATCAGTGAGTCTGGGACAATTGGCAGAGAGCAGTACTTC. It translates to CAISESGTIGREQYF. The chain uses TRBV10-3 and TRBJ2-7, with D perhaps matching TRBD1 (6 bases). Germline V gene data show CDR1 as ENHRY and CDR2 as SYGVKD. Trimming stripped 0 bases from V and 7 bases from J, with 16 bases between. The CDR3 has 15 residues.

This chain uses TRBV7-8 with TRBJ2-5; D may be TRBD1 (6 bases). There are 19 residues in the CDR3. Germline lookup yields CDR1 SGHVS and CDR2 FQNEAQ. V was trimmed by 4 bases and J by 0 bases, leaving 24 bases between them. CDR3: CASSSKRWGQKRDQETQYF. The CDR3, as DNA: TGTGCCAGCAGCTCCAAGCGATGGGGGCAGAAAAGAGACCAAGAGACCCAGTACTTC.

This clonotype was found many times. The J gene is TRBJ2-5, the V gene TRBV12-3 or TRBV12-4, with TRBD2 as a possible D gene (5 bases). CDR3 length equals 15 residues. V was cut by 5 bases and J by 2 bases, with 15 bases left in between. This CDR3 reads CASSPSLGIQETQYF. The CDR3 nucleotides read TGTGCCAGCAGTCCCAGCCTCGGGATACAAGAGACCCAGTACTTC.

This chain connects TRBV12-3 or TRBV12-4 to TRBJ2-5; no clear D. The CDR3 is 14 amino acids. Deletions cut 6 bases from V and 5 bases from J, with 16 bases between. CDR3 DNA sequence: TGTGCCAGCAGCCGGACCGGTGTGTCGGAGACCCAGTACTTC. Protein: CASSRTGVSETQYF.

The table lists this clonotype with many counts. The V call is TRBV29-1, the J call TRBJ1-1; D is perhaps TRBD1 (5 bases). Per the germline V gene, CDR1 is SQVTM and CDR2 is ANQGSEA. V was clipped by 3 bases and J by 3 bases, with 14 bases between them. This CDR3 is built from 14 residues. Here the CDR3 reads CSVEGSGGYTEAFF. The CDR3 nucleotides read TGCAGCGTTGAGGGGTCGGGGGGGTACACTGAAGCTTTCTTT.

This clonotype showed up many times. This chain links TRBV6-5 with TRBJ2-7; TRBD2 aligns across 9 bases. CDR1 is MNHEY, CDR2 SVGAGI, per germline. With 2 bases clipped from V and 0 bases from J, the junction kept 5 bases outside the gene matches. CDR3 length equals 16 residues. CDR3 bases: TGTGCCAGCAGTTACGGTCCTAGCGGGAACTCCTACGAGCAGTACTTC. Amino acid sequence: CASSYGPSGNSYEQYF.

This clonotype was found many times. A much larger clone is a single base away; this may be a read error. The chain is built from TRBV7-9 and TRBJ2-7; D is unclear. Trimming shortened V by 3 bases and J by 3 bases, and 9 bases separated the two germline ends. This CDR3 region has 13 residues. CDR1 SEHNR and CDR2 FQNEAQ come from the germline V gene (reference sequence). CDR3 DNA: TGTGCCAGCAGCTTGACCTTACACTACGAGCAGTACTTC. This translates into CASSLTLHYEQYF. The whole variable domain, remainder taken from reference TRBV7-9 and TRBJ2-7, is DTGVSQNPRHKITKRGQNVTFRCDPISEHNRLYWYRQTLGQGPEFLTYFQNEAQLEKSRLLSDRFSAERPKGSFSTLEIQRTEQGDSAMYLCASSLTLHYEQYFGPGTRLTVT.

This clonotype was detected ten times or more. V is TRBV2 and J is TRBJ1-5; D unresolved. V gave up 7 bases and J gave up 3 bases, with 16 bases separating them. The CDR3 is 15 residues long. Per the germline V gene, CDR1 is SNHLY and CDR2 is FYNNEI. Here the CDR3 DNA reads TGTGCCAGCACCGCGACGGCGTCCTTCAATCAGCCCCAGCATTTT. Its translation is CASTATASFNQPQHF.

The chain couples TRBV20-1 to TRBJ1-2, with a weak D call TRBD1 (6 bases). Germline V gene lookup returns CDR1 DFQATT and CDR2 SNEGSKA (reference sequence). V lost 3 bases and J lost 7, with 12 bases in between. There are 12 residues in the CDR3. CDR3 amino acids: CSASRGVSGYTF. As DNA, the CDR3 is TGCAGTGCTAGTAGGGGGGTTAGTGGCTACACCTTC.

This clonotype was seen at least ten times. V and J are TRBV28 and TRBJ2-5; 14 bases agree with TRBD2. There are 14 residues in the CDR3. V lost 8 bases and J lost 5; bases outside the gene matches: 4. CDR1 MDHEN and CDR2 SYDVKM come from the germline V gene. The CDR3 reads CASGTSGSSETQYF. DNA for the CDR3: TGTGCCAGCGGGACTAGCGGGAGTAGTGAGACCCAGTACTTC.